These 10 T cell receptor beta chains originate from one sample sequenced in a study of OX40 agonist ivuxolimab in advanced cancers. Measured with immunoSEQ multiplex PCR; TCRdb has only the in-frame clones, and not every one. The sample includes about 43,000 clones, around 94% of them seen just once. The specimen was CD4+ or CD8+ T cells sorted from blood, collected in a trial of the OX40 agonist ivuxolimab. Receptors were obtained from an adult with an advanced solid tumor such as melanoma, head and neck, liver or kidney cancer.

The chain uses TRBV7-9 and TRBJ1-4, with D unresolved. From germline, CDR1 is SEHNR and CDR2 FQNEAQ (reference sequence). Trimming removed 1 base at V and 0 bases at J, with 9 bases between. This CDR3 is 16 amino acids long. The CDR3 region has the DNA TGTGCCAGCAGCTTAGATAGAACCGCAACTAATGAAAAACTGTTTTTT. The encoded protein is CASSLDRTATNEKLFF. Supplemented by reference TRBV7-9 and TRBJ1-4, the full variable domain reads DTGVSQNPRHKITKRGQNVTFRCDPISEHNRLYWYRQTLGQGPEFLTYFQNEAQLEKSRLLSDRFSAERPKGSFSTLEIQRTEQGDSAMYLCASSLDRTATNEKLFFGSGTQLSVL.

The CDR3 region is CASSVWGRGQETQYF. The DNA of the CDR3 is TGTGCCAGCAGCGTATGGGGCAGGGGGCAAGAGACCCAGTACTTC. The chain recombines TRBV9 with TRBJ2-5; TRBD1 matches at 7 bases. Germline-derived CDR1 and CDR2 are SGDLS and YYNGEE. The CDR3 spans 15 residues. Trimming at V came to 1 base and at J to 2 bases, leaving 5 bases not matched to a gene.

V usage is TRBV28 and J usage is TRBJ2-7; 7 bases fit TRBD1. This CDR3 contains 16 residues. Germline CDR1 MDHEN, CDR2 SYDVKM. Trimming removed 5 bases from V and 6 bases from J; junction bases left unmatched: 16. The CDR3 sequence is CASSPIVTGFGIEQYF. In DNA form, the CDR3 reads TGTGCCAGCAGTCCGATCGTGACAGGGTTCGGGATCGAGCAGTACTTC.

The chain is built from TRBV4-3 and TRBJ2-7; D unresolved. The germline gives CDR1 LGHNA, CDR2 YSLEER. CDR3 size: 14 residues. Trimming pared 1 base from V and 4 bases from J, leaving 11 bases between. CDR3 residues: CASSQVTTGYEQYF. CDR3 coding DNA: TGCGCCAGCAGCCAAGTGACGACCGGGTACGAGCAGTACTTC.

The chain couples TRBV4-1 to TRBJ2-1; D gene ambiguous. CDR3 size: 13 residues. CDR1 and CDR2 (germline): MGHRA, YSYEKL. V lost 5 bases and J 8 bases, leaving 13 bases between the germline ends. This CDR3 reads CASSSSWGYEQFF. As DNA, the CDR3 is TGCGCCAGCAGCAGTTCCTGGGGTTATGAGCAGTTCTTC.

This clone was seen a few times. The chain couples TRBV27 to TRBJ1-5; 11 nucleotides line up with TRBD1. V was pared by 5 bases and J by 6 bases, with 6 bases of the junction left unmatched. The V gene's germline CDR1 is MNHEY and CDR2 SMNVEV (reference sequence). The CDR3 runs to 15 residues. CDR3 region: CASSPGTGGSQPQHF. As DNA, the CDR3 is TGTGCCAGCAGTCCGGGGACAGGGGGAAGTCAGCCCCAGCATTTT.

The rearrangement links TRBV27 to TRBJ2-7; the match to TRBD1 covers 8 bases. The length of the CDR3 is 15 residues. The germline V gene has CDR1 MNHEY and CDR2 SMNVEV (reference sequence). The junction had 10 bases not matched to a gene; V was cut back by 6 bases and J by 3 bases. This CDR3 is CASRPPGGAFYEQYF. For the CDR3, the DNA is TGTGCCAGCAGACCTCCAGGGGGCGCGTTCTACGAGCAGTACTTC.

This sequence joins TRBV5-6 and TRBJ1-3; D is undetermined. V lost 1 base to trimming and J lost 0 bases, with 20 bases between them. Germline V gives CDR1 SGHDT, CDR2 YYEEEE. The CDR3 sequence is 19 residues long. The CDR3 here is CASSLMGFAEINSGNTIYF. Written as DNA, the CDR3 is TGTGCCAGCAGCTTGATGGGTTTTGCCGAGATTAACTCTGGAAACACCATATATTTT.

This chain links TRBV6-4 with TRBJ2-7, with D perhaps being TRBD1 or TRBD2 (7 bases each). The CDR3 runs 18 residues. V lost 8 bases and J lost 5, with 31 bases in between. Germline CDR1 and CDR2: MRHNA and SNTAGT. The CDR3 protein is CASWDSTTGRGIKDEQYF. The CDR3 nucleotides read TGTGCCAGCTGGGATAGCACGACAGGGCGGGGGATAAAGGACGAGCAGTACTTC.

The chain links TRBV4-2 to TRBJ1-2; D is perhaps TRBD1 (6 bases). V shed 3 bases and J shed 1 base, with 24 bases lying between them. Germline CDR1 and CDR2: LGHNA and YNFKEQ. The CDR3 sequence is 19 residues long. CDR3 sequence reads: CASSHARNVRTDYNYGYTF. In DNA form, the CDR3 reads TGTGCCAGCAGCCACGCGCGAAATGTTCGGACAGACTATAACTATGGCTACACCTTC.